This is a list of T cell receptor beta chains from one sample in a study of blood T cells in healthy people across ages. MiXCR was run by TCRdb on the 5' RACE reads, yielding one entry per CDR3 protein. This sample carries over 1,500,000 distinct CDR3 sequences, roughly two fifths of them seen once, and the ten largest clones take 23%. What was sequenced was blood. The receptors stem from a human donor in good health. The CDR3 runs from the conserved cysteine through the conserved F or W. The D gene is left open where the match is weak. Some rows mark clone size as missing; the rest say once, few, many or name a class of expanded clone.

V gene	J gene	D gene	clone size	CDR3 DNA	CDR3 protein
TRBV12-3/TRBV12-4	TRBJ1-4	-	-	TGTGCCAGCAGTTTAGGAGGGGCCAGCGGACTGTTTTTT	CASSLGGASGLFF
TRBV9	TRBJ2-3	-	-	TGTGCCAGCAGCGGAGGGGCAGTACCGGTGGATACGCAGTATTTT	CASSGGAVPVDTQYF
TRBV24-1	TRBJ2-3	TRBD1	-	TGTGCCACGTCACAGGGGGCCGTCGATACGCAGTATTTT	CATSQGAVDTQYF
TRBV29-1	TRBJ1-1	-	many	TGCAGCGTTCCCCCGGGACCGATCAACACTGAAGCTTTCTTT	CSVPPGPINTEAFF
TRBV9	TRBJ1-1	-	-	TGTGCCAGCAGCGTCATAGGGGGGGGCGAGACTGAAGCTTTCTTT	CASSVIGGGETEAFF
TRBV5-1	TRBJ2-1	TRBD2	few	TGCGCCAGCAGCACTGAGCCAGCGGGGCGAGTGGATGAGCAGTTCTTC	CASSTEPAGRVDEQFF
TRBV3-1	TRBJ2-1	TRBD2	-	TGTGCCAGCAGCCTTGGACTAGCGGGGCTCAATGGGCAGTTCTTC	CASSLGLAGLNGQFF
TRBV7-9	TRBJ1-1	-	few	TGTGCCAGCAGCTTAATGGGGTCCGGCACTGAAGCTTTCTTT	CASSLMGSGTEAFF
TRBV12-3/TRBV12-4	TRBJ1-5	-	-	TGTGCCAGCAGTCCGAGATGGGATCAGCCCCAGCATTTT	CASSPRWDQPQHF
TRBV20-1	TRBJ2-3	-	-	TGCAGTGCTAGAGATCCGGGTGGGTTCCCCCAGGGTGTCCACACAGATACGCAGTATTTT	CSARDPGGFPQGVHTDTQYF
TRBV20-1	TRBJ2-1	-	many	TGCAGTGCCGAACCCTCGGGGCCATCCCCGTCGGTATACAATGAGCAGTTCTTC	CSAEPSGPSPSVYNEQFF
TRBV19	TRBJ2-1	TRBD1	-	TGTGCCAGTAGACAAACAGGGGATGAGCAGTTCTTC	CASRQTGDEQFF
TRBV4-3	TRBJ1-2	TRBD1	many	TGCGCCAGCAGCCACGAGACAGGGAACTATGGCTACACCTTC	CASSHETGNYGYTF
TRBV28	TRBJ1-5	-	-	TGTGCCAGCAGTTTGGTCTTCCAGCCCCAGCATTTT	CASSLVFQPQHF
TRBV2	TRBJ2-1	TRBD2	few	TGTGCCACCTGGACTAGCGCGCCCGATGAGCAGTTCTTC	CATWTSAPDEQFF
TRBV27	TRBJ1-1	-	-	TGTGCCAGCAGTTACCGAGGGGGTGGGGCTGAAGCTTTCTTT	CASSYRGGGAEAFF
TRBV5-1	TRBJ2-7	-	-	TGCGCCAGCACGGCTGGAGTCGAGCAGTACTTC	CASTAGVEQYF
TRBV9	TRBJ2-5	-	-	TGTGCCAGCAGCCCTCCCGGTGGCAGTCGGGAGACCCAGTACTTC	CASSPPGGSRETQYF
TRBV6-5	TRBJ2-5	-	few	TGTGCCAGCAGTGACAGTTCGTGGGAGCAGTACTTC	CASSDSSWEQYF
TRBV6-2/TRBV6-3	TRBJ2-7	-	few	TGTGCCAGCAGTCCCACCCTGACCTACGAGCAGTACTTC	CASSPTLTYEQYF
TRBV27	TRBJ2-3	-	-	TGTGCCAGCAGTTTGGGTGGGCGTAAGTATTTT	CASSLGGRKYF
TRBV29-1	TRBJ2-1	-	few	TGCAGCGTTGGGACGTATCGGCAGGACTACAATGAGCAGTTCTTC	CSVGTYRQDYNEQFF
TRBV5-1	TRBJ2-1	-	few	TGCGCCAGCAGCACCGCACCCGAGGGCGATGAGCAGTTCTTC	CASSTAPEGDEQFF
TRBV2	TRBJ1-4	-	-	TGTGCCAGCAGACAGGTCGGCGAAAAACTGTTTTTT	CASRQVGEKLFF
TRBV20-1	TRBJ2-7	TRBD1	few	TGCAGTGCTCCAGCCCCGGGACAGAGTTTCTACGAGCAGTACTTC	CSAPAPGQSFYEQYF
TRBV6-6	TRBJ2-7	TRBD1	-	TGTGCCAGCAGCCTGGGGGGGACAGGGGCCGACGAGCAGTACTTC	CASSLGGTGADEQYF
TRBV11-1	TRBJ1-1	-	-	TGTGCCAGCAGCTTGGTTTTGGAGAACACTGAAGCTTTCTTT	CASSLVLENTEAFF
TRBV12-3/TRBV12-4	TRBJ1-1	TRBD1	-	TGTGCCAGCAGTGCAGGACAGGGTGGTGAAGCTTTCTTT	CASSAGQGGEAFF
TRBV6-5	TRBJ2-7	-	-	TGTGCCAGCAGTTACTTGCGGGACTCCTACGAGCAGTACTTC	CASSYLRDSYEQYF
TRBV7-2	TRBJ2-1	-	-	TGTGCCAGCAGCTTCCCTGGGGGTAGCTCCTACAATGTGCAGTTCTTC	CASSFPGGSSYNVQFF
TRBV29-1	TRBJ1-1	TRBD1	-	TGCAGCCTAAAAAGACAGGGGGCTGAAGCTTTCTTT	CSLKRQGAEAFF
TRBV3-1	TRBJ2-5	-	-	TGTGCCAGCAGCCAAGCTAGTAAGGAAGAGACCCAGTACTTC	CASSQASKEETQYF
TRBV24-1	TRBJ1-2	-	-	TGTGCCACCAGTGAGGACGGAGCAAGTCCTTACACCTTC	CATSEDGASPYTF
TRBV6-1	TRBJ2-7	-	-	TGTGCCATAGAGACAGTCCCTTCCGGCGAGCAGTACTTC	CAIETVPSGEQYF
TRBV7-2	TRBJ2-7	TRBD1	-	TGTGCCAGCAGCTTAAGGTCCCCAGGACAGGGAGTATCCTACGAGCAGTACTTC	CASSLRSPGQGVSYEQYF
TRBV20-1	TRBJ1-2	-	few	TGCAGTGCTAGGTTTCAGGGAAGCTGGGGCTACACCTTC	CSARFQGSWGYTF
TRBV20-1	TRBJ1-6	-	-	TGCAGTGCTAGAGATACGGGGGATTCACCCCTCCACTTT	CSARDTGDSPLHF
TRBV20-1	TRBJ1-2	-	-	TGCAGTGCTCTGTTAGGGTGGAATGGCTACACCTTC	CSALLGWNGYTF
TRBV2	TRBJ1-2	-	-	TGTGCCAGCAGGGAAAGGGATAATGGCTACACCTTC	CASRERDNGYTF
TRBV4-3	TRBJ1-1	-	few	TGCGCCAGCAGCCTTTGGACAGAGATGAACACTGAAGCTTTCTTT	CASSLWTEMNTEAFF
TRBV2	TRBJ1-2	-	few	TGTGCCAGCAGTGAAGAGGCCGGTGGCTATGGCTACACCTTC	CASSEEAGGYGYTF
TRBV15	TRBJ1-2	-	-	TGTGCCACCAGCAGAGAAAAATTGGGAGTCTATGGCTACACCTTC	CATSREKLGVYGYTF
TRBV7-2	TRBJ1-2	-	-	TGTGCCGGCAGCTTAGATGTTCTTAACTATGGCTACACCTTC	CAGSLDVLNYGYTF
TRBV9	TRBJ1-6	-	few	TGTGCCAGCAGCGTAGCTTCTTCGGATTCACCCCTCCACTTT	CASSVASSDSPLHF